Included here is one TCR beta chain sequence, with context. The antigen remains undetermined. Germline-derived CDR1 and CDR2 are MDHEN and SYDVKM. This CDR3 region has 15 residues. Germline trimming cut 7 bases from V and 3 bases from J; bases unmatched to any gene: 10. The time point denotes: cycle 4 day 1 (C4D1), after five to seven weeks of nivolumab. Exposure to brentuximab vedotin varied, and each patient had relapsed following autologous stem cell transplantation. The method was immunoSEQ multiplex PCR; TCRdb's version includes in-frame clones alone and lacks a portion of them. The table shows under 130,000 clones, with 89% occurring only once. These data come from a study of PD-1 blockade in classical Hodgkin lymphoma. Study-wide background: On a schedule of every 2 weeks, patients received nivolumab 3 mg/kg intravenously. General observations from the study: Among the patients, those starting nivolumab under 1 year after ASCT were excluded.

This specimen consisted of peripheral blood mononuclear cells (PBMCs), obtained before the fourth cycle of nivolumab. This clonotype originated in a human donor with classical Hodgkin lymphoma. The genes are TRBV28 and TRBJ2-7; the match to TRBD1 covers 9 bases. CDR3 residues: CASIAFGTGSYEQYF. CDR3 nucleotides: TGTGCCAGCATAGCATTCGGGACAGGGAGCTACGAGCAGTACTTC.